This is a list of T cell receptor beta chains from one sample in a study of blood T cell repertoires in COVID-19. Generated by immunoSEQ multiplex PCR, the TCRdb table keeps only in-frame clones and is missing some. The sample includes approximately 110,000 clones, 85% of them seen just once. Specimen: peripheral blood. Receptors originate from a human donor in a cohort sampled during active COVID-19. CDR3s include the opening cysteine and the closing phenylalanine or tryptophan. The order of the fields is clone size, J gene, V gene, D gene, CDR3 DNA, CDR3 protein. A D gene is named only where the DNA matches it firmly. Size is omitted from some rows. Given values are once, few, many or a class for expanded clones.

clone size: .
J gene: TRBJ1-4
V gene: TRBV4-1
D gene: TRBD1
CDR3 DNA: TGCGCCAGCAGCCCACGGACAGGCCAAAATGAAAAACTGTTTTTT
CDR3 protein: CASSPRTGQNEKLFF

clone size: .
J gene: TRBJ1-5
V gene: TRBV4-1
D gene: .
CDR3 DNA: TGCGCCAGCAGCCAAGATTCAGGGGCCCAGCATTTT
CDR3 protein: CASSQDSGAQHF

clone size: .
J gene: TRBJ2-6
V gene: TRBV7-6
D gene: TRBD1
CDR3 DNA: TGTGCCAGCAGCTACGGGGGACAGGGGCTCGCTGGGGCCAACGTCCTGACTTTC
CDR3 protein: CASSYGGQGLAGANVLTF

clone size: .
J gene: TRBJ1-1
V gene: TRBV19
D gene: .
CDR3 DNA: TGTGCCAGTAGTTTGTGGGGGGAGGCTGAAGCTTTCTTT
CDR3 protein: CASSLWGEAEAFF

clone size: .
J gene: TRBJ2-2
V gene: TRBV24-1
D gene: TRBD1
CDR3 DNA: TGTGCCACCAGTGATTCCCGGGACAGGGGTCGGTGGGGACCCGGGGAGCTGTTTTTT
CDR3 protein: CATSDSRDRGRWGPGELFF

clone size: .
J gene: TRBJ2-7
V gene: TRBV2
D gene: .
CDR3 DNA: TGTGCCAGCAGTGAATGGGCTGACGAGCAGTACTTC
CDR3 protein: CASSEWADEQYF

clone size: .
J gene: TRBJ2-7
V gene: TRBV7-2
D gene: .
CDR3 DNA: TGTGCCAGCAGCCCATCGAGGTTGGGGCTCCAGTACTTC
CDR3 protein: CASSPSRLGLQYF

clone size: .
J gene: TRBJ1-6
V gene: TRBV7-8
D gene: .
CDR3 DNA: TGTGCCAGCAGCTTAGAAACAGGGTCCTACAATTCACCCCTCCACTTT
CDR3 protein: CASSLETGSYNSPLHF

clone size: once
J gene: TRBJ1-1
V gene: TRBV7-6
D gene: .
CDR3 DNA: TGTGCCAGCAGTCCAGGGTATAACACTGAAGCTTTCTTT
CDR3 protein: CASSPGYNTEAFF

clone size: .
J gene: TRBJ2-3
V gene: TRBV7-7
D gene: TRBD2
CDR3 DNA: TGTGCCAGCAGCCCGGGACTAGCGGGGGTTAGCACAGATACGCAGTATTTT
CDR3 protein: CASSPGLAGVSTDTQYF

clone size: .
J gene: TRBJ2-7
V gene: TRBV7-9
D gene: TRBD2
CDR3 DNA: TGTGCCAGCAGCATAGGACTAGCGGGGTCCTACGAGCAGTACTTC
CDR3 protein: CASSIGLAGSYEQYF

clone size: .
J gene: TRBJ2-1
V gene: TRBV6-2/TRBV6-3
D gene: TRBD2
CDR3 DNA: TGTGCCAGCAGTTACGGCGGCGGGGGGCCCAATGAGCAGTTCTTC
CDR3 protein: CASSYGGGGPNEQFF

clone size: .
J gene: TRBJ1-5
V gene: TRBV6-5
D gene: TRBD1
CDR3 DNA: TGTGCCAGCCGACAGGGCCGCCAGCCCCAGCATTTT
CDR3 protein: CASRQGRQPQHF

clone size: once
J gene: TRBJ2-7
V gene: TRBV6-5
D gene: .
CDR3 DNA: TGTGCCAGCAGTTATGGAACAGAGAGCTACGAGCAGTACTTC
CDR3 protein: CASSYGTESYEQYF

clone size: .
J gene: TRBJ2-1
V gene: TRBV7-9
D gene: .
CDR3 DNA: TGTGCCAGCAGAAAAGGAACTAGCCCCCAGGTTGAGCAGTTCTTC
CDR3 protein: CASRKGTSPQVEQFF

clone size: .
J gene: TRBJ2-2
V gene: TRBV9
D gene: .
CDR3 DNA: TGTGCCAGCAGCGTGGCTAGCGTGAACACCGGGGAGCTGTTTTTT
CDR3 protein: CASSVASVNTGELFF

clone size: once
J gene: TRBJ2-7
V gene: TRBV10-3
D gene: .
CDR3 DNA: TGTGCCATCAGTGATCTGGGGCCGGACGAGCAGTACTTC
CDR3 protein: CAISDLGPDEQYF

clone size: .
J gene: TRBJ2-7
V gene: TRBV5-1
D gene: TRBD1
CDR3 DNA: TGCGCCAGCAGCTTGGCCTTCGGGACAGGGAATGACGAGCAGTACTTC
CDR3 protein: CASSLAFGTGNDEQYF

clone size: once
J gene: TRBJ2-1
V gene: TRBV19
D gene: TRBD2
CDR3 DNA: TGTGCCAGTAGTTCCCGTTTCAGCGGGATTAATGAGCAGTTCTTC
CDR3 protein: CASSSRFSGINEQFF

clone size: .
J gene: TRBJ2-3
V gene: TRBV5-1
D gene: .
CDR3 DNA: TGCGCCAGCAGCTCGTACACAGATACGCAGTATTTT
CDR3 protein: CASSSYTDTQYF

clone size: once
J gene: TRBJ2-3
V gene: TRBV11-2
D gene: TRBD1
CDR3 DNA: TGTGCCAGCAGCTATTGGACAGGGAATACAGATACGCAGTATTTT
CDR3 protein: CASSYWTGNTDTQYF

clone size: .
J gene: TRBJ2-7
V gene: TRBV12-3/TRBV12-4
D gene: TRBD1
CDR3 DNA: TGTGCCAGCAGACCCGACAGGGGCGAGCAGTACTTC
CDR3 protein: CASRPDRGEQYF

clone size: .
J gene: TRBJ2-1
V gene: TRBV2
D gene: TRBD2
CDR3 DNA: TGTGCCAGCAGTGAACGACTAGCGGGCCCCAATGAGCAGTTCTTC
CDR3 protein: CASSERLAGPNEQFF

clone size: .
J gene: TRBJ1-3
V gene: TRBV6-1
D gene: TRBD1
CDR3 DNA: TGTGCCAGCAGTGACTTCCCTCACAGGGGAATTGGAAACACCATATATTTT
CDR3 protein: CASSDFPHRGIGNTIYF

clone size: .
J gene: TRBJ1-1
V gene: TRBV7-8
D gene: TRBD1
CDR3 DNA: TGTGCCAGCAGCTTAACCGTGGACAGGCTAGAAGCTTTCTTT
CDR3 protein: CASSLTVDRLEAFF

clone size: .
J gene: TRBJ2-7
V gene: TRBV5-1
D gene: .
CDR3 DNA: TGCGCCAGCAGCTTGGGACAGCGATACTCCTACGAGCAGTACTTC
CDR3 protein: CASSLGQRYSYEQYF

clone size: .
J gene: TRBJ2-7
V gene: TRBV6-5
D gene: TRBD2
CDR3 DNA: TGTGCCAGCAGTCCACCCGGGACTAGCGGGGGCGAGCAGTACTTC
CDR3 protein: CASSPPGTSGGEQYF

clone size: .
J gene: TRBJ2-7
V gene: TRBV5-4
D gene: .
CDR3 DNA: TGTGCCAGCAGCCCGCGGAGGGGAGAGCAGTACTTC
CDR3 protein: CASSPRRGEQYF

clone size: .
J gene: TRBJ1-2
V gene: TRBV30
D gene: TRBD1
CDR3 DNA: TGTGCCTGGGCGGGGACAGGGAGGTTAGCTAACTATGGCTACACCTTC
CDR3 protein: CAWAGTGRLANYGYTF

clone size: .
J gene: TRBJ1-2
V gene: TRBV4-1
D gene: .
CDR3 DNA: TGCGCCAGCAGCCAAGATCGAGAACGAGGGAGCTATGGCTACACCTTC
CDR3 protein: CASSQDRERGSYGYTF

clone size: .
J gene: TRBJ1-5
V gene: TRBV7-2
D gene: TRBD1
CDR3 DNA: TGTGCCAGCAGCTTCGCGGGACAGGGGCAGCCCCAGCATTTT
CDR3 protein: CASSFAGQGQPQHF

clone size: .
J gene: TRBJ2-1
V gene: TRBV30
D gene: TRBD1
CDR3 DNA: TGTGCCTGGAGTGAGTCAGGACAGGACAGCTCCTACAATGAGCAGTTCTTC
CDR3 protein: CAWSESGQDSSYNEQFF

clone size: .
J gene: TRBJ1-5
V gene: TRBV12-3/TRBV12-4
D gene: .
CDR3 DNA: TGTGCCAGCAGTGTCTTGAGTCAGCCCCAGCATTTT
CDR3 protein: CASSVLSQPQHF

clone size: .
J gene: TRBJ2-5
V gene: TRBV6-6
D gene: TRBD1
CDR3 DNA: TGTGCCAGCAGTTACGGGGACAGTCAAGAGACCCAGTACTTC
CDR3 protein: CASSYGDSQETQYF

clone size: .
J gene: TRBJ2-7
V gene: TRBV6-5
D gene: .
CDR3 DNA: TGTGCCAGCAGAGCCTCAAGACTAACCTACGAGCAGTACTTC
CDR3 protein: CASRASRLTYEQYF

clone size: .
J gene: TRBJ1-2
V gene: TRBV30
D gene: .
CDR3 DNA: TGTGCCTGGACGGTTAACTATGGCTACACCTTC
CDR3 protein: CAWTVNYGYTF

clone size: .
J gene: TRBJ1-5
V gene: TRBV10-3
D gene: .
CDR3 DNA: TGTGCCATCAGTGATTCGACAGCCGATCAGCCCCAGCATTTT
CDR3 protein: CAISDSTADQPQHF

clone size: .
J gene: TRBJ2-3
V gene: TRBV4-3
D gene: .
CDR3 DNA: TGCGCCAGCAGCCATCTGGATACGCAGTATTTT
CDR3 protein: CASSHLDTQYF

clone size: .
J gene: TRBJ1-5
V gene: TRBV10-3
D gene: .
CDR3 DNA: TGTGCCATCAGCGGAGACAGTCACAATCAGCCCCAGCATTTT
CDR3 protein: CAISGDSHNQPQHF

clone size: .
J gene: TRBJ1-5
V gene: TRBV2
D gene: TRBD1
CDR3 DNA: TGTGCCAGCAGTGAATGGACAGGGGCGAATCAGCCCCAGCATTTT
CDR3 protein: CASSEWTGANQPQHF

clone size: .
J gene: TRBJ2-3
V gene: TRBV2
D gene: .
CDR3 DNA: TGTGCCAGCAGTAGAGACAGGCCTGGCTCCTTCACAGATACGCAGTATTTT
CDR3 protein: CASSRDRPGSFTDTQYF

clone size: once
J gene: TRBJ2-6
V gene: TRBV9
D gene: .
CDR3 DNA: TGTGCCAGCAGCTCGCACCACAGGGCCGGCCTCTCTGGGGCCAACGTCCTGACTTTC
CDR3 protein: CASSSHHRAGLSGANVLTF

clone size: .
J gene: TRBJ2-4
V gene: TRBV6-2/TRBV6-3
D gene: TRBD1
CDR3 DNA: TGTGCCAGCAGCGATGGGACAGGATTAGCCAAAAACATTCAGTACTTC
CDR3 protein: CASSDGTGLAKNIQYF

clone size: once
J gene: TRBJ1-1
V gene: TRBV6-5
D gene: .
CDR3 DNA: TGTGCCGTAAGAGGACCCAGGGGCACTGAAGCTTTCTTT
CDR3 protein: CAVRGPRGTEAFF

clone size: few
J gene: TRBJ1-1
V gene: TRBV12-3/TRBV12-4
D gene: .
CDR3 DNA: TGTGCCAGCAGGCCCCCAGGGAACACTGAAGCTTTCTTT
CDR3 protein: CASRPPGNTEAFF

clone size: .
J gene: TRBJ1-2
V gene: TRBV7-2
D gene: .
CDR3 DNA: TGTGCCAGCAGCTTCGTCCAGGACTATGGCTACACCTTC
CDR3 protein: CASSFVQDYGYTF

clone size: .
J gene: TRBJ2-1
V gene: TRBV9
D gene: .
CDR3 DNA: TGTGCCAGCAGCATACAGGGATCCCTTGTTGGCAATGAGCAGTTCTTC
CDR3 protein: CASSIQGSLVGNEQFF

clone size: .
J gene: TRBJ2-1
V gene: TRBV5-1
D gene: .
CDR3 DNA: TGCGCCAGCAGCTTAAACCCGTCTGCCTCGGTTGACAATGAGCAGTTCTTC
CDR3 protein: CASSLNPSASVDNEQFF

clone size: .
J gene: TRBJ2-1
V gene: TRBV12-5
D gene: TRBD1
CDR3 DNA: TGTGCTAGTGGTTCGGACAGGGGATGGGGCTACAATGAGCAGTTCTTC
CDR3 protein: CASGSDRGWGYNEQFF

clone size: .
J gene: TRBJ2-5
V gene: TRBV11-2
D gene: .
CDR3 DNA: TGTGCCAGCAGCTTAGATCAGAACTACCCGGGAGAGACCCAGTACTTC
CDR3 protein: CASSLDQNYPGETQYF

clone size: .
J gene: TRBJ1-4
V gene: TRBV5-6
D gene: .
CDR3 DNA: TGTGCCAGCAGCTTGGGACAGATTGCAACTAATGAAAAACTGTTTTTT
CDR3 protein: CASSLGQIATNEKLFF

clone size: .
J gene: TRBJ1-2
V gene: TRBV6-2/TRBV6-3
D gene: .
CDR3 DNA: TGTGCCAGCAGTTACACCTCGACAGACCACTATGGCTACACCTTC
CDR3 protein: CASSYTSTDHYGYTF

clone size: .
J gene: TRBJ2-5
V gene: TRBV5-1
D gene: .
CDR3 DNA: TGCGCCAGCAGCCAGGACAGCCAAGAGACCCAGTACTTC
CDR3 protein: CASSQDSQETQYF